This entry lists 8 T cell receptor beta chains sequenced from one sample in a study of T cell responses to AZD1222 COVID-19 vaccine. Profiled with immunoSEQ multiplex PCR; TCRdb holds only in-frame clones, not every one. The sample includes around 78,000 clones, 75% to 95% of them seen just once. Here the sequenced sample was peripheral blood, taken on day 0 of MenACWY control vaccination. All receptors come from an adult in good health.

The rearrangement uses TRBV30 and TRBJ2-5; D call uncertain. This CDR3 comprises 13 residues. CDR1 and CDR2 (germline): GTSNPN, SVGIG (reference sequence). The V gene lost 0 bases and the J gene lost 2 bases, with 7 bases spanning the gap. The CDR3 sequence: CAWSVLSQETQYF. The CDR3 DNA sequence: TGTGCCTGGAGTGTACTTAGTCAAGAGACCCAGTACTTC. Using reference TRBV30 and TRBJ2-5 for the parts outside the CDR3, the full variable domain is SQTIHQWPATLVQPVGSPLSLECTVEGTSNPNLYWYRQAAGRGLQLLFYSVGIGQISSEVPQNLSASRPQDRQFILSSKKLLLSDSGFYLCAWSVLSQETQYFGPGTRLLVL.

Note on this clone: The identical CDR3 is also encoded by other nucleotide sequences in the sample. The rearrangement joins TRBV27 to TRBJ1-1; 8 nucleotides align to TRBD1. The germline V gene has CDR1 MNHEY and CDR2 SMNVEV (reference sequence). With V trimmed by 4 bases and J by 4 bases, 2 bases remained unmatched. The CDR3 sequence is 13 residues long. CDR3 DNA: TGTGCCAGCAGTTCAGGGGGCGGCACTGAAGCTTTCTTT. Its protein is CASSSGGGTEAFF.

This chain links TRBV7-9 with TRBJ2-2; possibly TRBD2 for D (5 bases). With 1 base removed from V and 5 bases from J, the gap between germline ends came to 20 bases. Per the germline V gene, CDR1 is SEHNR and CDR2 is FQNEAQ (reference sequence). The CDR3 totals 18 residues. The CDR3 is CASSLGLDGVKGTGELFF. The CDR3 DNA reads TGTGCCAGCAGCTTAGGACTCGACGGGGTTAAAGGGACCGGGGAGCTGTTTTTT.

The genes are TRBV27 and TRBJ2-2; D not certain. The CDR3 covers 12 residues. V lost 3 bases to trimming and J lost 3 bases, with 2 bases between them. CDR1 and CDR2 from the germline V gene are MNHEY and SMNVEV (reference sequence). CDR3 region: CASSFHTGELFF. As DNA, the CDR3 is TGTGCCAGCAGTTTTCACACCGGGGAGCTGTTTTTT.

V is TRBV5-1 and J is TRBJ1-2, with 8 bases aligning to TRBD1. The J segment lost 8 bases and the V segment lost 4 bases, leaving 16 bases of the junction unmatched. CDR1 is SGHRS and CDR2 is YFSETQ in the germline V gene. The CDR3 contains 16 residues. This CDR3 reads CASSPRPGGDEEGYTF. The DNA for the CDR3 is TGCGCCAGCAGCCCCAGGCCAGGGGGCGACGAGGAAGGCTACACCTTC.

The chain recombines TRBV20-1 with TRBJ2-2; a possible D gene is TRBD2 (5 bases). CDR3 length: 13 amino acids. CDR1 is DFQATT, CDR2 SNEGSKA, per germline (reference sequence). Trimming removed 3 bases at V and 6 bases at J, with 11 bases between. The CDR3 sequence: CSASIGDAGELFF. CDR3 coding DNA: TGCAGTGCTAGTATCGGGGATGCCGGGGAGCTGTTTTTT.

The rearrangement joins TRBV7-2 to TRBJ1-1; D remains unclear. The CDR3 totals 14 residues. Trimming removed 5 bases at V and 0 bases at J, with 10 bases between. Germline CDR1 reads SGHTA; CDR2 reads FQGNSA. In DNA, the CDR3 is TGTGCCAGCAGCCCGGCCACCATGAACACTGAAGCTTTCTTT. This translates into CASSPATMNTEAFF.

The rearrangement links TRBV3-1 (or the pseudogene TRBV3-2) to TRBJ2-5, with 7 bases fitting TRBD1. Looked up from germline, CDR1 is LGHDT and CDR2 is YNNKEL (reference sequence). Losses at the gene ends were 2 bases for V and 4 bases for J; bases not matched to a gene: 4. The CDR3 has 14 amino acids. CDR3 bases: TGTGCCAGCAGCCAAACAGGGGACAGAGAGACCCAGTACTTC. Translation gives CASSQTGDRETQYF.